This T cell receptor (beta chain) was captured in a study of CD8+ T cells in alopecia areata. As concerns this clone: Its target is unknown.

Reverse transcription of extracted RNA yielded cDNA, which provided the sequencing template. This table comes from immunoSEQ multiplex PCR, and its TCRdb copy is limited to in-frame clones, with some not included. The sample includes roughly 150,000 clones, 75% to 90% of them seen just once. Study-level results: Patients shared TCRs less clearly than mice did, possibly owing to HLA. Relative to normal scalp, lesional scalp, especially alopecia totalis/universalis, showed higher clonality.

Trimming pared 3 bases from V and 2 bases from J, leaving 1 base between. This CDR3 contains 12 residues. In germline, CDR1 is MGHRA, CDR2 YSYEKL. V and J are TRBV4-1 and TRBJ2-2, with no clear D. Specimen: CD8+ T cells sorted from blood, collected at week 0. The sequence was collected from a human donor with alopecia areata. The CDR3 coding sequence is TGCGCCAGCAGCCATAACACCGGGGAGCTGTTTTTT. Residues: CASSHNTGELFF.